This T cell receptor beta chain derives from a study of radiotherapy plus CTLA-4 blockade in lung cancer. General study findings and limits: Response was reportedly best predicted by early blood T cell clone dynamics, with interferon-beta.

Regarding this clone: The target antigen is unknown.

The CDR3 loop spans 13 amino acids. V was pared by 4 bases and J by 6 bases, with 9 bases between. Germline-derived CDR1 and CDR2 are MGHRA and YSYEKL. Clones were read by immunoSEQ multiplex PCR, and TCRdb kept only the in-frame ones, dropping some. The table has 85,000 to 130,000 clones, 85% seen once. The V gene is TRBV4-1, the J gene TRBJ1-4; D gene unclear. The sequence was collected from a human donor with non-small cell lung cancer that progressed on radiotherapy plus ipilimumab. Some clones in this sample may be carry-over from other donors' samples. Sequenced here: peripheral blood, sampled from a patient treated with radiotherapy plus ipilimumab. Here the CDR3 DNA reads TGCGCCAGCAGCCGCGGTAGCGATGAAAAACTGTTTTTT. This codes for CASSRGSDEKLFF.